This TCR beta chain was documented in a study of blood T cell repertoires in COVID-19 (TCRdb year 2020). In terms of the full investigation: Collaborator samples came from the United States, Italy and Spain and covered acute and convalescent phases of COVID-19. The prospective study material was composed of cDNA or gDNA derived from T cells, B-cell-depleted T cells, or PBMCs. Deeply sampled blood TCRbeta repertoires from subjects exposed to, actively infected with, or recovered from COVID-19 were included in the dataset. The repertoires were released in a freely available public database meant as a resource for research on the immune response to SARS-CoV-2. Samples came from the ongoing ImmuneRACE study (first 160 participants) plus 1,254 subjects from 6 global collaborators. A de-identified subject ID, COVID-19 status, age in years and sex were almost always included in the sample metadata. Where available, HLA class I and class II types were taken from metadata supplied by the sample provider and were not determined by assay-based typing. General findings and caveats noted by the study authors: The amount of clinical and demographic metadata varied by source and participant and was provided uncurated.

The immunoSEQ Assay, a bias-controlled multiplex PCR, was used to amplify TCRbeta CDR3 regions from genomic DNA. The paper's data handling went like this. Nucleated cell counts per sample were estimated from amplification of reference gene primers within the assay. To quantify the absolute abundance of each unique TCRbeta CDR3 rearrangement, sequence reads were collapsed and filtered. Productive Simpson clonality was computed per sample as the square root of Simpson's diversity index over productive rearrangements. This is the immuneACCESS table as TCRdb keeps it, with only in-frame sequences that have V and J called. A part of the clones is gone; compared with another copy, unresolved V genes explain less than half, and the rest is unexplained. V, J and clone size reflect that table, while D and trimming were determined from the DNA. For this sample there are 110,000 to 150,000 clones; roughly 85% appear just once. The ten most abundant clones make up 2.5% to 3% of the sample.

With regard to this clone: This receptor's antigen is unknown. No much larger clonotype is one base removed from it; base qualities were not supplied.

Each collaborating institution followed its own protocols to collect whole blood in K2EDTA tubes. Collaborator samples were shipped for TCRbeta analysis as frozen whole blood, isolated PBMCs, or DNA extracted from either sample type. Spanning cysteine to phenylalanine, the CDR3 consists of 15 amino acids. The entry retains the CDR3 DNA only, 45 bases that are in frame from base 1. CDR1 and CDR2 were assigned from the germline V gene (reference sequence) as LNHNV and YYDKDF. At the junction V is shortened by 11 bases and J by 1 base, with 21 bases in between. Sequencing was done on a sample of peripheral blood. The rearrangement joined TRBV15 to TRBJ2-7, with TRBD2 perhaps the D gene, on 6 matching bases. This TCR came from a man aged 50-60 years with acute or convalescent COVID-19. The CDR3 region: CAASRGRDQSYEQYF. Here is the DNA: TGTGCCGCTAGTCGAGGGCGGGACCAATCCTACGAGCAGTACTTC.